Each of the 17 T cell receptor beta chains below was sequenced from the same sample in a study of STAT3 mutations in large granular lymphocyte leukemia. Regarding the study as a whole: Every T-LGLL patient had at least one immunodominant TCRbeta clonotype.

No cognate antigen is known for these TCRs. The table came from immunoSEQ multiplex PCR; TCRdb's copy has only in-frame clones and leaves some out. Among around 10,000 clones, about 55% were seen once, and the ten largest hold roughly 9%. The sample consisted of peripheral blood mononuclear cells. The receptors were gathered from a boy aged 5-17 years with T-cell large granular lymphocyte leukemia. Some clones in this sample may be carry-over from other donors' samples.

V is TRBV30 and J is TRBJ2-1, with TRBD1 matching over 7 bases. From germline, CDR1 is GTSNPN and CDR2 SVGIG (reference sequence). V shed 1 base and J 10 bases; nucleotides not matched to a gene: 16. This CDR3 has 16 amino acids. In DNA form, the CDR3 reads TGTGCCTGGAGTGATTCATTTGGAAAGGGGGCTGGCGAGCAGTTCTTC. Translation gives CAWSDSFGKGAGEQFF.

The rearrangement joins TRBV6-5 to TRBJ2-7, with a weak D call TRBD2 (5 bases). V gave up 5 bases and J gave up 2 bases, with 7 bases separating them. Germline values: CDR1 MNHEY, CDR2 SVGAGI. The CDR3 has 12 residues. This CDR3 reads CASSEGAYEQYF. DNA for the CDR3: TGTGCCAGCAGTGAGGGAGCCTACGAGCAGTACTTC.

The V and J genes are TRBV30 and TRBJ1-6; D perhaps matches TRBD1 (5 bases). The V gene's germline CDR1 is GTSNPN and CDR2 SVGIG (reference sequence). The CDR3 runs 15 residues. Trimming left V 2 bases short and J 4 bases short, with 12 bases between. DNA of the CDR3: TGTGCCTGGAGTATCGGGGGACGATATAATTCACCCCTCCACTTT. Its translation is CAWSIGGRYNSPLHF.

By its share, this clone is medium-sized (0.01 to 0.1%). The rearrangement joins TRBV6-4 to TRBJ1-6; tentatively, D is TRBD1 (5 bases). The V end lost 3 bases, the J end lost 9 bases, and 9 bases lay between the germline ends. This CDR3 spans 13 amino acids. CDR1 MRHNA and CDR2 SNTAGT come from the germline V gene. The CDR3 loop reads CASSDGTSSPLHF. In nucleotides, the CDR3 is TGTGCCAGCAGTGATGGGACCAGTTCACCCCTCCACTTT.

This clone was counted between two and nine times. This chain uses TRBV30 with TRBJ2-1, with 7 bases lining up with TRBD2. CDR1 is GTSNPN and CDR2 is SVGIG in the germline V gene (reference sequence). The V segment lost 0 bases and the J segment 7 bases; nucleotides outside the gene matches: 9. The CDR3 has 15 residues. CDR3 loop: CAWSVFAGAENEQFF. The CDR3 bases are TGTGCCTGGAGTGTATTCGCGGGAGCGGAGAATGAGCAGTTCTTC.

This clone was detected only a few times. This chain links TRBV5-6 with TRBJ1-2; no definite D call. CDR1 SGHDT and CDR2 YYEEEE come from the germline V gene. V dropped 2 bases and J dropped 1 base, with 12 bases sitting between them. This CDR3 has 15 amino acids. The CDR3 loop is CASSFRTTNNYGYTF. Here the CDR3 DNA reads TGTGCCAGCAGCTTCAGGACGACCAATAACTATGGCTACACCTTC. The full variable domain, rest sourced from reference TRBV5-6 and TRBJ1-2, is DAGVTQSPTHLIKTRGQQVTLRCSPKSGHDTVSWYQQALGQGPQFIFQYYEEEERQRGNFPDRFSGHQFPNYSSELNVNALLLGDSALYLCASSFRTTNNYGYTFGSGTRLTVV.

This clone was counted between two and nine times. V usage is TRBV29-1 and J usage is TRBJ1-1; TRBD1 might be the D (5 bases). Germline CDR1 reads SQVTM; CDR2 reads ANQGSEA. Between the trimmed V and J ends, which lost 7 bases and 5 bases, there was a span of 14 bases. The CDR3 loop spans 12 amino acids. For the CDR3, the DNA is TGCAGCGCCGAGACGGGGGAAACTGAAGCTTTCTTT. Protein: CSAETGETEAFF.

The chain couples TRBV4-2 to TRBJ2-5, with D possibly TRBD1 on 5 matching bases. This CDR3 contains 15 residues. CDR1 and CDR2 from the germline V gene are LGHNA and YNFKEQ. V lost 1 base to trimming and J lost 2 bases, with 11 bases between them. The CDR3 is CASSQADSDQETQYF. The CDR3 DNA reads as TGTGCCAGCAGCCAAGCAGACAGCGATCAAGAGACCCAGTACTTC.

This clone was counted between two and nine times. The J gene is TRBJ2-3, the V gene TRBV6-6; 8 nucleotides match TRBD2. Germline trimming cut 0 bases from V and 4 bases from J; bases unmatched to any gene: 3. Germline V lookup: CDR1 MNHNY, CDR2 SVGAGI (reference sequence). The CDR3 consists of 15 residues. The CDR3 DNA reads TGTGCCAGCAGTTACTCAGCGGGGGAATCAGATACGCAGTATTTT. Translating it yields CASSYSAGESDTQYF.

This clone appeared a few times. The V gene is TRBV7-9, the J gene TRBJ2-6; D not certain. CDR1 SEHNR and CDR2 FQNEAQ come from the germline V gene (reference sequence). This CDR3 region has 17 residues. Trimming removed 1 base at V and 1 base at J, with 11 bases between. The CDR3 DNA is TGTGCCAGCAGCTTAGAATTGGGGAATTCTGGGGCCAACGTCCTGACTTTC. This gives the protein CASSLELGNSGANVLTF.

This chain connects TRBV5-1 to TRBJ2-7; 10 positions agree with TRBD1. CDR3 size: 14 residues. V gave up 0 bases and J gave up 6 bases; unmatched junction bases: 3. Per the germline V gene, CDR1 is SGHRS and CDR2 is YFSETQ. The CDR3 DNA is TGCGCCAGCAGCTTGGCGGGGACAGGGGTCGAGCAGTACTTC. It codes for CASSLAGTGVEQYF.

The chain carries TRBV5-6 and TRBJ1-2; 7 bases align to TRBD1. The J segment lost 7 bases and the V segment lost 1 base, leaving 10 bases of the junction unmatched. The CDR3 runs to 15 residues. Looked up from germline, CDR1 is SGHDT and CDR2 is YYEEEE. The DNA for the CDR3 is TGTGCCAGCAGCTTGCAATCAGGGGGAGTAGGTGGCTACACCTTC. This codes for CASSLQSGGVGGYTF. The full variable domain, with the rest looked up from reference TRBV5-6 and TRBJ1-2, is DAGVTQSPTHLIKTRGQQVTLRCSPKSGHDTVSWYQQALGQGPQFIFQYYEEEERQRGNFPDRFSGHQFPNYSSELNVNALLLGDSALYLCASSLQSGGVGGYTFGSGTRLTVV.

This chain uses TRBV27 with TRBJ2-7; a possible D gene is TRBD2 (5 bases). Per the germline V gene, CDR1 is MNHEY and CDR2 is SMNVEV (reference sequence). Trimming left V 4 bases short and J 0 bases short, with 22 bases between. The CDR3 spans 18 residues. The CDR3 is CASSSHRRTLKHSYEQYF. In nucleotides, the CDR3 is TGTGCCAGCAGTTCCCATCGTAGGACTCTTAAACACTCCTACGAGCAGTACTTC.

The chain uses TRBV7-9 and TRBJ1-1; TRBD1 is a possible D gene (5 bases). The germline V gene encodes CDR1 SEHNR and CDR2 FQNEAQ (reference sequence). V was trimmed by 4 bases and J by 0 bases, leaving 15 bases between them. The CDR3 runs to 16 residues. CDR3 amino acids: CASSSSGTGMNTEAFF. CDR3 nucleotides: TGTGCCAGCAGCTCCTCTGGGACGGGGATGAACACTGAAGCTTTCTTT.

The CDR3 nucleotides are TGTGCCAGCAGCTTGAGAGGGTTCGACGAGCAGTACTTC. It encodes CASSLRGFDEQYF. V and J are TRBV5-4 and TRBJ2-7, with a tentative D call TRBD2 (5 bases). Germline assignment: CDR1 SGHNT and CDR2 YYREEE (reference sequence). V shed 1 base and J shed 5 bases, with 10 bases lying between them. This CDR3 is built from 13 residues.

V usage is TRBV19 and J usage is TRBJ1-5; no reliable D call. CDR1 LNHDA and CDR2 SQIVND come from the germline V gene (reference sequence). Trimming took 5 bases from V and 0 from J, leaving 11 bases between them. CDR3 size: 15 residues. In nucleotides, the CDR3 is TGTGCCAGTAGTGCCCGGACGGATAGCAATCAGCCCCAGCATTTT. Its protein product is CASSARTDSNQPQHF.

The chain employs TRBV28 and TRBJ2-7; 12 bases map to TRBD2. CDR1 is MDHEN, CDR2 SYDVKM, per germline. The CDR3 sequence is 18 residues long. Losses at the gene ends were 6 bases for V and 2 bases for J; bases not matched to a gene: 14. In DNA form, the CDR3 reads TGTGCCAGCAGCCTCGGGCCACTAGCGGGAGGATCGACCTACGAGCAGTACTTC. It specifies CASSLGPLAGGSTYEQYF.